This T cell receptor (beta chain) was captured in a study of Ad26.COV2.S vaccination and SARS-CoV-2 variants. Study as a whole: Donor was one of the participants in the Ad26.COV2.S arm of the COV1001 trial.

Study results and limitations: Reported findings describe substantial breadth in spike-specific CD8+ and CD4+ T cell responses following vaccination.

Treatment given: 15 to 20 received Ad26.COV2.S at low or high dose, single or two shots; 5 received placebo; per-sample allocation not given. Specimen acquisition occurred on day 63 following the initial vaccine or placebo injection. On this clone itself: Its specificity is not known.

With 4 bases clipped from V and 4 bases from J, the junction kept 11 bases outside the gene matches. Germline V gene sequence: CDR1 LGHDT, CDR2 YNNKEL (reference sequence). The CDR3 runs to 18 residues. Measured with immunoSEQ multiplex PCR; TCRdb has only the in-frame clones, and not every one. The repertoire holds about 350,000 clones, with around 89% as singletons. The input for sequencing was peripheral blood, taken in a trial of Ad26.COV2.S vaccine versus placebo. This sequence was found in a person aged 18-60 years who received the Ad26.COV2.S COVID-19 vaccine or a placebo. The V gene is TRBV3-1 (or the pseudogene TRBV3-2), the J gene TRBJ2-3; 13 positions agree with TRBD2. CDR3 DNA: TGTGCCAGCAGCCGATGGAAGGGACTAGCGGGACGCGCAGATACGCAGTATTTT. Translation: CASSRWKGLAGRADTQYF.